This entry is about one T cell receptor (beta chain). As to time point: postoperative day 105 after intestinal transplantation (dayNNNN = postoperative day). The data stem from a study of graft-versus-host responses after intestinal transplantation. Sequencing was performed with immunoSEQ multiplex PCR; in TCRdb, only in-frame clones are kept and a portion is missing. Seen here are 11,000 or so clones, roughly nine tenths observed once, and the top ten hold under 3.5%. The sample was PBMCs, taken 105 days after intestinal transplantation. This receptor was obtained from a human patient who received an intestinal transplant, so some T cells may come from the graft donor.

The CDR3 reads CASSSGLEETQYF. DNA for the CDR3: TGTGCCAGTAGTTCCGGACTAGAAGAGACCCAGTACTTC. The rearrangement links TRBV19 to TRBJ2-5; 7 bases are a match to TRBD2. This CDR3 is 13 amino acids long. Trimming removed 5 bases from V and 3 bases from J; junction bases left unmatched: 3. Germline V gene lookup returns CDR1 LNHDA and CDR2 SQIVND (reference sequence).